This TCR beta chain is drawn from a study of shared T cell receptors in the human thymus (dated by TCRdb to the early 2020s). Looking at the study overall: The study examined how the human thymus generates shared, self-reactive T-cell receptor alpha chains.

CDR1 SGHTA and CDR2 FQGNSA are derived from the germline V gene. Including cysteine and phenylalanine, the CDR3 has 18 amino acids. CDR3 DNA only is kept here, 54 bases in frame from base 1. Here V drops 5 bases and J drops 0 bases, and the junction holds 9 bases not matched to any gene. Receptor libraries were prepared by the immunoSEQ multiplex PCR assay. TCRdb limited this immuneACCESS table to in-frame rearrangements with V and J called. A share of clones is missing; checked studies link under half to unresolved V genes, and the rest is unexplained. Present in this sample are 500,000 to 750,000 clones, roughly 90% of which were seen just once. In total, the top ten clones hold approximately 0.01% of the sample. Concerning this clone: Its binding antigen is unknown. It has no much larger one-base neighbor in the sample; base qualities were not kept.

This sample was shared with a second study, whose subject was human thymus T cells. As that second paper reports: Donors were immunologically healthy infants undergoing open corrective cardiac surgery for congenital heart defects in Finland. The thymus tissue came from surgical resects taken out during corrective cardiac surgery. Usage of V and J gene segments appeared to be biased in both the thymic and the peripheral blood repertoires. The related research reported highly overlapping thymic TCR repertoires among unrelated individuals. The study used under ten infant thymus samples plus four related peripheral blood samples to characterize TCR alpha and beta repertoires. Donor ages ranging from about 6 to 250 days were recorded, and about six male and a couple of female infants were included in the cohort. Thymocytes were mechanically released from the tissue and were stored as pellets of about 9-33 million cells at -70 degrees C. A QIAsymphony instrument was used to extract genomic DNA from frozen cell pellets. The immunoSEQ multiplex PCR assay was used to amplify the TCRB and TCRAD loci from a standardized amount of quality-controlled genomic DNA. The V(D)J region was spanned by amplicons of a length sufficient to cover the CDR3 and to identify V and J genes. The commercial immunoSEQ service was used to sequence amplicons on an Illumina platform. Primer bias and sequencing errors were corrected as previously described, and TCRAD and TCRB were defined on the basis of the IMGT database. The repertoires were analysed using immunoSEQ Analyzer 3.0 and VDJTools for basic statistics, V/J segment usage, diversity estimates, rarefaction and pairwise overlap. Chao1, ChaoE, Efron-Thisted, Shannon and inverse Simpson indices were used to estimate diversity, which was also estimated on datasets down-sampled to the smallest sample. For repertoire overlap, CDR3 nucleotide sequence, V gene and J gene had to match strictly, and clustering was done by Jaccard-based multidimensional scaling. On average, thymus samples yielded about 810,000 unique TCRB clonotypes, whereas blood samples yielded some 92,000.

The sequenced material came from thymocytes. This sequence originates from a boy under three years old with a congenital heart defect. Donor details come from another sample of the same person, matched by shared clones. The chain is made from TRBV7-2 and TRBJ2-6; TRBD1 lines up with 8 middle nucleotides. The DNA reads TGTGCCAGCAGCCTCGGGGGACAGGAGAGCTCTGGGGCCAACGTCCTGACTTTC. Translated, it gives CASSLGGQESSGANVLTF.